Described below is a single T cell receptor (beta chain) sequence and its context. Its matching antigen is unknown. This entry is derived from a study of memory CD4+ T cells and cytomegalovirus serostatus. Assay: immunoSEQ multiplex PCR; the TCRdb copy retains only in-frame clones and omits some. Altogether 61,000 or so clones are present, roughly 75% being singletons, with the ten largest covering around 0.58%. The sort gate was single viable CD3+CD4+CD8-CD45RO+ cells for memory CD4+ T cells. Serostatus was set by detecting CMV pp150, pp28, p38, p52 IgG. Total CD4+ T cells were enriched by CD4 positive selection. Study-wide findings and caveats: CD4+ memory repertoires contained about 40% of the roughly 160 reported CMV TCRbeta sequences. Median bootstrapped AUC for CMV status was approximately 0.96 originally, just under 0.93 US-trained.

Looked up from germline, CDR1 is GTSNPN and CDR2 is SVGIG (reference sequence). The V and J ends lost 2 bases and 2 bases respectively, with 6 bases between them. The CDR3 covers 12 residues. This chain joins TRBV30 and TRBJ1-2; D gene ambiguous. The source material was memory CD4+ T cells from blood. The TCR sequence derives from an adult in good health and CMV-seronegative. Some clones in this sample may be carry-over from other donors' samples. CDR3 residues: CAWSSVNYGYTF. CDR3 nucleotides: TGTGCCTGGAGTTCGGTCAACTATGGCTACACCTTC. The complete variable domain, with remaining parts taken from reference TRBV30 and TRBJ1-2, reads SQTIHQWPATLVQPVGSPLSLECTVEGTSNPNLYWYRQAAGRGLQLLFYSVGIGQISSEVPQNLSASRPQDRQFILSSKKLLLSDSGFYLCAWSSVNYGYTFGSGTRLTVV.